A selection of T cell receptor beta chains follows, all from one sample in a study of T-cell memory formation after mild COVID-19. From the 5' RACE reads, TCRdb called clonotypes with MiXCR, one entry per CDR3 protein. The sample has 70,000 to 100,000 distinct CDR3 sequences; approximately 13% are singletons. Sequenced material: PBMCs or a T cell subset sorted from them (not recorded which). These TCRs come from an adult woman who had mild COVID-19 (a few samples of this study predate the infection). Cell type and time point are not known. Both conserved end residues are part of each CDR3. Each record gives: J gene, D gene, V gene, clone size, CDR3 protein, CDR3 DNA. A D gene is named only where the DNA matches it firmly. Some rows have no size entry. The others give once, few or many, or a class for an expanded clone.

TRBJ2-7	TRBD2	TRBV4-3	-	CASSQANGLAGEQYF	TGCGCCAGCAGCCAGGCCAACGGACTAGCGGGAGAGCAGTACTTC
TRBJ2-5	TRBD2	TRBV7-9	few	CASSLADAGGETQYF	TGTGCCAGCAGCTTAGCGGATGCGGGGGGAGAGACCCAGTACTTC
TRBJ1-5	TRBD1	TRBV12-3/TRBV12-4	few	CASRSTGASNQPQHF	TGTGCCAGCAGGTCCACAGGGGCAAGCAATCAGCCCCAGCATTTT
TRBJ2-3	-	TRBV29-1	few	CSVEDMPDTQYF	TGCAGCGTTGAAGATATGCCAGATACGCAGTATTTT
TRBJ1-1	TRBD1	TRBV19	few	CASSIWTGVPAFF	TGTGCCAGTAGTATTTGGACAGGGGTCCCCGCTTTCTTT
TRBJ2-3	-	TRBV5-1	many	CASSSDYRDTQYF	TGCGCCAGCAGCTCGGACTACCGAGATACGCAGTATTTT
TRBJ2-1	TRBD2	TRBV15	few	CATSGGLAVSNEQFF	TGTGCCACCAGCGGGGGACTAGCGGTCTCCAATGAGCAGTTCTTC
TRBJ1-1	-	TRBV19	-	CASSYETDEAFF	TGTGCCAGTAGTTACGAGACAGATGAAGCTTTCTTT
TRBJ1-6	-	TRBV4-2	-	CASSEAQPLVDSPLHF	TGTGCCAGCAGCGAAGCACAGCCACTAGTCGATTCACCCCTCCACTTT
TRBJ1-1	-	TRBV11-2	few	CASAPGSHTEAFF	TGTGCCAGCGCCCCCGGGAGTCACACTGAAGCTTTCTTT
TRBJ1-2	-	TRBV4-3	few	CASSQEGEGNYGYTF	TGCGCCAGCAGCCAAGAAGGTGAGGGAAACTATGGCTACACCTTC
TRBJ1-1	-	TRBV6-1	-	CASREGGGNFEAFF	TGTGCCAGCAGAGAAGGGGGAGGGAACTTTGAAGCTTTCTTT
TRBJ2-7	TRBD1	TRBV7-9	-	CASSLADREYEQYF	TGTGCCAGCAGCTTAGCGGACAGGGAGTACGAGCAGTACTTC
TRBJ2-7	-	TRBV7-8	-	CASSLGQAVYEQYF	TGTGCCAGCAGCTTAGGACAGGCAGTATACGAGCAGTACTTC
TRBJ2-7	TRBD2	TRBV24-1	few	CATSERAGGPDEQYF	TGTGCCACCAGTGAGCGAGCGGGAGGGCCTGACGAGCAGTACTTC
TRBJ2-1	-	TRBV7-9	few	CASSLGDYNEQFF	TGTGCCAGCAGCTTAGGGGACTACAATGAGCAGTTCTTC
TRBJ2-7	-	TRBV5-6	-	CASGPGLNPYEQYF	TGTGCCAGCGGTCCGGGACTCAACCCCTACGAGCAGTACTTC
TRBJ2-1	-	TRBV12-3/TRBV12-4	few	CASSITLGYEQFF	TGTGCCAGCAGTATTACCCTAGGGTATGAGCAGTTCTTC
TRBJ2-2	-	TRBV7-9	many	CASSQGHGELFF	TGTGCCAGCAGCCAGGGGCACGGGGAGCTGTTTTTT
TRBJ2-3	-	TRBV29-1	-	CSVDMQARTDTQYF	TGCAGCGTTGATATGCAGGCCCGCACAGATACGCAGTATTTT
TRBJ2-7	-	TRBV15	-	CATSRDRGSGYEQYF	TGTGCCACCAGCAGAGATCGTGGTAGCGGCTACGAGCAGTACTTC
TRBJ1-5	-	TRBV24-1	-	CATSDENQPQHF	TGTGCCACCAGTGATGAGAATCAGCCCCAGCATTTT
TRBJ1-2	-	TRBV4-1	few	CASSQDPGQGPGALYGYTF	TGCGCCAGCAGCCAAGATCCCGGCCAGGGGCCCGGAGCCCTCTATGGCTACACCTTC
TRBJ2-3	-	TRBV12-3/TRBV12-4	-	CASSFGGSDAQYF	TGTGCCAGCAGTTTCGGAGGGTCAGACGCGCAGTATTTT
TRBJ2-7	TRBD1	TRBV5-1	-	CASAQGFFDEQYF	TGCGCCAGCGCACAGGGGTTCTTTGACGAGCAGTACTTC
TRBJ2-7	-	TRBV7-9	-	CASSTTPGLTSSYEQYF	TGTGCCAGCAGCACCACTCCGGGACTCACGTCGTCCTACGAGCAGTACTTC
TRBJ2-5	TRBD1	TRBV2	-	CASRVPRDSTPEETQYF	TGTGCCAGCAGGGTCCCGAGGGACAGCACCCCCGAGGAGACCCAGTACTTC
TRBJ2-5	TRBD2	TRBV4-2	-	CASSQLSRSGIRQETQYF	TGTGCCAGCAGCCAATTGTCCAGGAGCGGGATCCGCCAAGAGACCCAGTACTTC
TRBJ2-5	-	TRBV12-3/TRBV12-4	-	CASSRVAGRYQETQYF	TGTGCCAGCAGCAGGGTGGCAGGGAGGTACCAAGAGACCCAGTACTTC
TRBJ2-7	TRBD1	TRBV7-8	many	CASSLEDRASYEQYF	TGTGCCAGCAGCTTAGAGGACAGGGCGTCCTACGAGCAGTACTTC
TRBJ2-7	TRBD2	TRBV5-5	-	CASSLTSGNPYEQYF	TGTGCCAGCAGCTTGACTAGCGGGAACCCCTACGAGCAGTACTTC
TRBJ2-1	TRBD1	TRBV11-1	few	CASSLAGTGAYNEQFF	TGTGCCAGCAGCTTAGCAGGGACAGGGGCCTACAATGAGCAGTTCTTC
TRBJ1-1	TRBD1	TRBV7-6	-	CASSLAERTGLGPEAFF	TGTGCCAGCAGCTTAGCAGAGAGGACAGGGTTAGGTCCCGAAGCTTTCTTT
TRBJ2-5	-	TRBV7-9	-	CASSFLGAQETQYF	TGTGCCAGCAGTTTCCTTGGGGCCCAAGAGACCCAGTACTTC
TRBJ2-3	-	TRBV7-6	-	CASSLAGTISTDTQYF	TGTGCCAGCAGCTTAGCGGGTACGATTAGCACAGATACGCAGTATTTT
TRBJ2-2	-	TRBV7-8	few	CASSGRTNTGELFF	TGTGCCAGCAGCGGGCGCACGAACACCGGGGAGCTGTTTTTT
TRBJ2-1	TRBD1	TRBV27	-	CASSWQDRDNEQFF	TGTGCCAGCAGTTGGCAGGACAGGGACAATGAGCAGTTCTTC
TRBJ2-1	TRBD1	TRBV19	-	CASSFLPDRGEQFF	TGTGCCAGTAGTTTCCTCCCCGACAGGGGTGAGCAGTTCTTC
TRBJ2-1	TRBD1	TRBV6-6	few	CASSYPPSLDRTDEQFF	TGTGCCAGCAGTTACCCCCCGTCCTTGGACAGGACCGATGAGCAGTTCTTC
TRBJ2-3	-	TRBV5-1	many	CASSSRGASTDTQYF	TGCGCCAGCAGCTCAAGGGGGGCAAGCACAGATACGCAGTATTTT
TRBJ2-5	-	TRBV7-9	-	CASSLGTDIEETQYF	TGTGCCAGCAGCTTAGGGACGGATATTGAAGAGACCCAGTACTTC
TRBJ1-2	-	TRBV6-5	-	CASSYSMGGVSYGYTF	TGTGCCAGCAGTTACTCGATGGGGGGGGTGAGCTATGGCTACACCTTC
TRBJ1-1	TRBD1	TRBV12-3/TRBV12-4	few	CASRLQGYTEAFF	TGTGCCAGCAGATTACAGGGGTACACTGAAGCTTTCTTT
TRBJ2-7	-	TRBV10-3	-	CAISESATGAAGEQYF	TGTGCCATCAGTGAGTCGGCCACAGGGGCAGCGGGGGAGCAGTACTTC
TRBJ2-7	TRBD1	TRBV3-1	-	CASSQVTGGAYEQYF	TGTGCCAGCAGCCAAGTGACAGGGGGCGCCTACGAGCAGTACTTC
TRBJ2-1	-	TRBV7-3	few	CASSLTGQGRWNEQFF	TGTGCCAGCAGCTTAACTGGGCAGGGTAGGTGGAATGAGCAGTTCTTC
TRBJ2-7	TRBD2	TRBV11-2	medium-sized	CASSLGTSGRAVHEQYF	TGTGCCAGCAGCTTAGGGACTAGCGGGAGGGCCGTCCACGAGCAGTACTTC
TRBJ2-1	-	TRBV7-8	many	CASSLLGIHEQFF	TGTGCCAGCAGCTTACTGGGGATCCATGAGCAGTTCTTC
TRBJ2-7	-	TRBV7-9	many	CASSFGGTYEQYF	TGTGCCAGCAGCTTTGGGGGCACCTACGAGCAGTACTTC
TRBJ2-2	-	TRBV21-1	-	CASSTSAYRGRTGELFF	TGTGCCAGCAGCACTTCGGCTTACAGGGGTAGAACCGGGGAGCTGTTTTTT
TRBJ2-1	-	TRBV12-3/TRBV12-4	-	CASSLVPDEQFF	TGTGCCAGCAGTTTAGTTCCCGATGAGCAGTTCTTC
TRBJ2-7	-	TRBV4-3	many	CASSQDGGGASYEQYF	TGCGCCAGCAGCCAAGACGGCGGAGGTGCGTCCTACGAGCAGTACTTC